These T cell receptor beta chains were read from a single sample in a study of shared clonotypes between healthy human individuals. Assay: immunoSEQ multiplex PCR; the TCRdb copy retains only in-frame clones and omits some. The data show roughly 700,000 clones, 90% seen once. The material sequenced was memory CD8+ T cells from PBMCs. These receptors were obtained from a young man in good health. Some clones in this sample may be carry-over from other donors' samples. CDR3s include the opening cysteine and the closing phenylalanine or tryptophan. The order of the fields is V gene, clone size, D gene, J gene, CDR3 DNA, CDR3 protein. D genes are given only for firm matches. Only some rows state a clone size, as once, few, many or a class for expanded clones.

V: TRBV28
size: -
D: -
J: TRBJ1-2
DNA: TGTGCCAGCAGCCCTGCACATGAGTATCGGGGCTACACCTTC
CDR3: CASSPAHEYRGYTF

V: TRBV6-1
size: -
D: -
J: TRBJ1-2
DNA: TGTGCCAGCCTCCCAGGGGCCTTCTTATTTTATGGCTACACCTTC
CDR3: CASLPGAFLFYGYTF

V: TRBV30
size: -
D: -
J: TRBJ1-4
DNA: TGTGCCTGGAGTGAAGGACAGTTTTTGGGTGAAAAACTGTTTTTT
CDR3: CAWSEGQFLGEKLFF

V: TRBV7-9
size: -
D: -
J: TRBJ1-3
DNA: TGTGCCAGCAGCGCCGCGGTGGGTAGCTCTGGAAACACCATATATTTT
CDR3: CASSAAVGSSGNTIYF

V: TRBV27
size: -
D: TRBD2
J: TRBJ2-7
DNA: TGTGCCAGCAGTGAAAGACTAGCGGGAAGTGACTACGAGCAGTACTTC
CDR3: CASSERLAGSDYEQYF

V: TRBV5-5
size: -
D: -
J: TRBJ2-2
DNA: TGTGCCAGCAGCTTGGTTCCGGAAGCTAGCACCGGGGAGCTGTTTTTT
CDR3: CASSLVPEASTGELFF

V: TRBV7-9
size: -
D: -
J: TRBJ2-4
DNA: TGTGCCAGCAGCCCACCCCCAGGAGAGTCTTTACCCAAAAACATTCAGTACTTC
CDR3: CASSPPPGESLPKNIQYF

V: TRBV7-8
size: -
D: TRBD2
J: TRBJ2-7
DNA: TGTGCCAGCAGCTTAGGGGGACTAGCGGTCTTCTACGAGCAGTACTTC
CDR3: CASSLGGLAVFYEQYF

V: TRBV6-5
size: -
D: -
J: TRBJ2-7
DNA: TGTGCCAGCAGTTACGCGGGACAGTCATACGAGCAGTACTTC
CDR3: CASSYAGQSYEQYF

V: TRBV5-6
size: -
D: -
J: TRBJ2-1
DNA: TGTGCCAGCAGCTTTCAAAGCGGAAGCAATGAGCAGTTCTTC
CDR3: CASSFQSGSNEQFF

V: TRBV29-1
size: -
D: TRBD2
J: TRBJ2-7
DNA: TGCAGCGTTGAAGCCCCTAGCGGGGCTTACTCCTACGAGCAGTACTTC
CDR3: CSVEAPSGAYSYEQYF

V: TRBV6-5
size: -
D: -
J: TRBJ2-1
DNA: TGTGCCAGCAGTTACCGGGTCGCCGTGAATGAGCAGTTCTTC
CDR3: CASSYRVAVNEQFF

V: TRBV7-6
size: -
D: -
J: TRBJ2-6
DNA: TGTGCCAGCAGCCCACGGGACGACTCTTCTGGGGCCAACGTCCTGACTTTC
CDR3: CASSPRDDSSGANVLTF

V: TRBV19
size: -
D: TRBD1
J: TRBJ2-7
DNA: TGTGCCAGTAGTTCTCAGGGGGCTTCCTACGAGCAGTACTTC
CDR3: CASSSQGASYEQYF

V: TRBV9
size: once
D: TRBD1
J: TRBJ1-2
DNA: TGTGCCAGCAGCGTATTCCAGGACAGGGTATACTATGGCTACACCTTC
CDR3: CASSVFQDRVYYGYTF

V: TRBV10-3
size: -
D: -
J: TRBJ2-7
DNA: TGTGCCATCAGTGACAGGGCCGGCTACGAGCAGTACTTC
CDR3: CAISDRAGYEQYF

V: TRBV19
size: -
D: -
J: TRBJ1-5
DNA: TGTGCCAGTAGGACAGCTAACAATCAGCCCCAGCATTTT
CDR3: CASRTANNQPQHF

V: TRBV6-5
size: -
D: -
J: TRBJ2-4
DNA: TGTGCCCCCATTAAAAACATTCAGTACTTC
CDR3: CAPIKNIQYF

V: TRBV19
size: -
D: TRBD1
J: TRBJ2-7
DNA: TGTGCCAGTAGTATGGATCGGGACAGGGCCACCTACGAGCAGTACTTC
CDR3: CASSMDRDRATYEQYF

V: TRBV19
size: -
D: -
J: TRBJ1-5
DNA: TGTGCCAGTAGTATCGTACAGTTAAATCAGCCCCAGCATTTT
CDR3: CASSIVQLNQPQHF

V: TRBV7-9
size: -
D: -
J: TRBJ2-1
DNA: TGTGCCAGCAGCACTTCTACTGATGAGCAGTTCTTC
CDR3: CASSTSTDEQFF

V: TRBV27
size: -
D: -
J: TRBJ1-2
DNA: TGTGCCAGCAGTTTACTCCTGGGGTCTAACTATGGCTACACCTTC
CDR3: CASSLLLGSNYGYTF

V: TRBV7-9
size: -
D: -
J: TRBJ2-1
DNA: TGTGCCAGCAGCTTAGAGGTGGAGGGGGACAATGAGCAGTTCTTC
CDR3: CASSLEVEGDNEQFF

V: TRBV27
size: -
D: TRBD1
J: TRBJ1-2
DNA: TGTGCCAGCAGCCCCAGGGGGAACTATGGCTACACCTTC
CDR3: CASSPRGNYGYTF

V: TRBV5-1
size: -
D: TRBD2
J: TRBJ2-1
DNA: TGCGCCAGCAGCTCTAAAATTACTAGCGGGAGCTCCTACAATGAGCAGTTCTTC
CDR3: CASSSKITSGSSYNEQFF

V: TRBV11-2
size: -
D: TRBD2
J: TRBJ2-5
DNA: TGTGCCAGCAGCTTAGCGGGAGGGGGGAAGGCCCAGTACTTC
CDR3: CASSLAGGGKAQYF

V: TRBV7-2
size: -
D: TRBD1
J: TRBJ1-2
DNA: TGTGCCAGCAGCCCAAGGTTTGGGACAGGGGGCCTTGGCTACACCTTC
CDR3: CASSPRFGTGGLGYTF

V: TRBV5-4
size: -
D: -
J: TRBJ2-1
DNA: TGTGCCAGCAGCCCGCCCGGAGCGGGCGGTTCCCGTGAGCAGTTCTTC
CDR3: CASSPPGAGGSREQFF